Each of the 4 T cell receptor beta chains below was sequenced from the same sample in a study of blood T cell repertoires in COVID-19. Here immunoSEQ multiplex PCR was the method, and the copy in TCRdb shows in-frame clones only, minus some. The table lists fewer than 350,000 clones, around 81% of them singletons. The source material was peripheral blood. The receptors here all came from a woman aged 60-75 years with active or convalescent COVID-19.

This chain connects TRBV10-3 to TRBJ2-7; a possible D gene is TRBD2 (5 bases). This CDR3 has 11 amino acids. With 7 bases removed from V and 4 bases from J, the gap between germline ends came to 8 bases. The germline CDR1 and CDR2 sequences are ENHRY and SYGVKD. The CDR3 bases are TGTGCCATCACTGCGGGTTACGAGCAGTACTTC. It yields the protein CAITAGYEQYF.

This chain links TRBV2 with TRBJ2-7, with D possibly being TRBD2 (6 bases). Looked up from germline, CDR1 is SNHLY and CDR2 is FYNNEI. This CDR3 spans 14 amino acids. Trimming removed 2 bases from V and 2 bases from J, with 10 bases in between. The CDR3 protein is CASSEHGGAYEQYF. CDR3 DNA sequence: TGTGCCAGCAGTGAACACGGGGGAGCCTACGAGCAGTACTTC. Filled out from reference TRBV2 and TRBJ2-7, the complete variable domain reads EPEVTQTPSHQVTQMGQEVILRCVPISNHLYFYWYRQILGQKVEFLVSFYNNEISEKSEIFDDQFSVERPDGSNFTLKIRSTKLEDSAMYFCASSEHGGAYEQYFGPGTRLTVT.

The chain has TRBV5-4 and TRBJ2-1; TRBD2 matches 9 bases. The CDR3 runs 15 residues. Germline V gives CDR1 SGHNT, CDR2 YYREEE (reference sequence). The J segment lost 4 bases and the V segment lost 0 bases, leaving 2 bases of the junction unmatched. The DNA of the CDR3 is TGTGCCAGCAGCTTGGACAGCGGGGGGTACAATGAGCAGTTCTTC. Its translation: CASSLDSGGYNEQFF.

The chain links TRBV28 to TRBJ2-3; 11 nucleotides line up with TRBD1. The CDR3 runs to 17 residues. CDR1 and CDR2 from the germline V gene are MDHEN and SYDVKM. After removal of 4 bases from V and 4 bases from J, the junction contained 10 bases not matched to a gene. CDR3: CASSSYLDRGRADTQYF. The CDR3 DNA follows: TGTGCCAGCAGTTCCTACCTGGACAGGGGGCGCGCAGATACGCAGTATTTT.